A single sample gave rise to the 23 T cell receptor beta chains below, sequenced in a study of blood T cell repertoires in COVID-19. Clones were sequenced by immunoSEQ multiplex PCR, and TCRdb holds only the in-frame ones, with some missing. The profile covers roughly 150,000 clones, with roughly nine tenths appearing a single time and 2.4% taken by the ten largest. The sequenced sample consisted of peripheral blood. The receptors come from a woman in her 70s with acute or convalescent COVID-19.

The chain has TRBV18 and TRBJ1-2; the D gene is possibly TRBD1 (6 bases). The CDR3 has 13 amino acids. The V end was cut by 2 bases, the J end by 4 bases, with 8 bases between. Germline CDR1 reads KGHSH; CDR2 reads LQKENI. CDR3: CASSPSDSYGYTF. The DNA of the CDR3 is TGTGCCAGCTCACCATCGGACAGCTATGGCTACACCTTC.

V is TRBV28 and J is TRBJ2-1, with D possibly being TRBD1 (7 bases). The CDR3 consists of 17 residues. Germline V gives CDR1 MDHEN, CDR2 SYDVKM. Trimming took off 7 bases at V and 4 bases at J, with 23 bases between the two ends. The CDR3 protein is CASNYQGGGLKYNEQFF. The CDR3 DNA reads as TGTGCCAGCAATTATCAAGGAGGGGGCTTAAAGTACAATGAGCAGTTCTTC.

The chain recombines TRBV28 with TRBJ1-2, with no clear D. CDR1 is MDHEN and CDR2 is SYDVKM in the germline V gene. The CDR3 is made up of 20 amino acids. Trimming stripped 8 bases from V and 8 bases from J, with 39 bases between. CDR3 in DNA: TGTGCCAGCGATCCAGGTCGGAAAACTTCGGGATACGTCTCTGCAGAAGGCTACACCTTC. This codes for CASDPGRKTSGYVSAEGYTF.

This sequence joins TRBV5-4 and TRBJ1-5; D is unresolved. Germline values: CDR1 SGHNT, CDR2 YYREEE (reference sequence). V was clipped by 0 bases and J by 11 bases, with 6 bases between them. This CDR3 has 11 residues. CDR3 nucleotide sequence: TGTGCCAGCAGCTTGGTGAGAGCCCAGCATTTT. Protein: CASSLVRAQHF.

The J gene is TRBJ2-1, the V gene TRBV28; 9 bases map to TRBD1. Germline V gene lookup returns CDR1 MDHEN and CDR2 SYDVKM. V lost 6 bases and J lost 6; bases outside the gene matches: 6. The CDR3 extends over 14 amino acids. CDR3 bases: TGTGCCAGCAGAGGACAGGGGAGAGGCAATGAGCAGTTCTTC. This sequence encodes CASRGQGRGNEQFF.

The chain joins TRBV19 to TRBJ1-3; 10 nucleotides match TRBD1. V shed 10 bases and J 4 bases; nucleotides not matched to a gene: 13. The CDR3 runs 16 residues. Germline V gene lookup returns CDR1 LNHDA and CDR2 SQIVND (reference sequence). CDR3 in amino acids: CAISGTGASRGNTIYF. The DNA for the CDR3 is TGTGCCATTTCCGGGACAGGGGCGTCTCGGGGAAACACCATATATTTT. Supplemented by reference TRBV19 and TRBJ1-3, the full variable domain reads DGGITQSPKYLFRKEGQNVTLSCEQNLNHDAMYWYRQDPGQGLRLIYYSQIVNDFQKGDIAEGYSVSREKKESFPLTVTSAQKNPTAFYLCAISGTGASRGNTIYFGEGSWLTVV.

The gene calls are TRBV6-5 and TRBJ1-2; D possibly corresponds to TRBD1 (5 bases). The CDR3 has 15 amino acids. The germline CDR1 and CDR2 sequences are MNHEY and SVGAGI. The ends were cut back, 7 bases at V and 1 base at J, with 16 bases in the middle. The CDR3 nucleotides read TGTGCCAGCAATAGCGGGACGTTAGTTAACTATGGCTACACCTTC. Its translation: CASNSGTLVNYGYTF.

CDR3 nucleotide sequence: TGCAGCGTTGAACCCCGGGACAGAAGCTCTGGAAACACCATATATTTT. Translation: CSVEPRDRSSGNTIYF. The rearrangement joins TRBV29-1 to TRBJ1-3, with 7 bases identical to TRBD1. The CDR3 is made up of 16 amino acids. Germline V CDR1 and CDR2: SQVTM, ANQGSEA. V trimming: 2 bases; J trimming: 0 bases; junction bases outside the gene matches: 7.

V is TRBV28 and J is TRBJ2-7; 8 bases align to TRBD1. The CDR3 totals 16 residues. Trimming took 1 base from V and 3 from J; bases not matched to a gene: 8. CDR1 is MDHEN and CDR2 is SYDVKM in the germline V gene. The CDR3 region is CASSLFARTGFYEQYF. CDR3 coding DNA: TGTGCCAGCAGTTTATTTGCTCGGACAGGGTTCTACGAGCAGTACTTC.

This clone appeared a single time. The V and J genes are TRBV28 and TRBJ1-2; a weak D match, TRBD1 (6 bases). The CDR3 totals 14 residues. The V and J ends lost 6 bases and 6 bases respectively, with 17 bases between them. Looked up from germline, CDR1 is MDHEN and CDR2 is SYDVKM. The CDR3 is CASSDRQGWNGYTF. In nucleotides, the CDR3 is TGTGCCAGCAGCGATAGGCAGGGGTGGAATGGCTACACCTTC.

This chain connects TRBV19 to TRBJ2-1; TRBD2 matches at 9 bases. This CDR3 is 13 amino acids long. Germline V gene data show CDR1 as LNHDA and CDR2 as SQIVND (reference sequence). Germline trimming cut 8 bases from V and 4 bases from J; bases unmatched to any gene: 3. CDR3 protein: CASGLAGYNEQFF. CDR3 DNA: TGTGCCAGTGGGCTAGCGGGGTACAATGAGCAGTTCTTC.

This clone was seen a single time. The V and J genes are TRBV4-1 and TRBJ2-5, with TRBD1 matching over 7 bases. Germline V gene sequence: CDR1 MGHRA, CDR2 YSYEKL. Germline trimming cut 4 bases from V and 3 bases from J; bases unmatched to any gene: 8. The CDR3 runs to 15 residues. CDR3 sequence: CASSPLTTGKETQYF. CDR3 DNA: TGCGCCAGCAGCCCGTTAACGACAGGGAAAGAGACCCAGTACTTC.

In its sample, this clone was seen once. CDR3 sequence: CASSPTGGSGANVLTF. CDR3 coding DNA: TGCGCCAGCAGCCCGACAGGGGGATCTGGGGCCAACGTCCTGACTTTC. The chain uses TRBV5-1 and TRBJ2-6; 9 nucleotides agree with TRBD1. V lost 4 bases, J lost 1 base, and 3 bases stayed unmatched. This CDR3 comprises 16 residues. Germline V CDR1 and CDR2: SGHRS, YFSETQ. Complete variable domain (other parts from reference TRBV5-1 and TRBJ2-6): KAGVTQTPRYLIKTRGQQVTLSCSPISGHRSVSWYQQTPGQGLQFLFEYFSETQRNKGNFPGRFSGRQFSNSRSEMNVSTLELGDSALYLCASSPTGGSGANVLTFGAGSRLTVL.

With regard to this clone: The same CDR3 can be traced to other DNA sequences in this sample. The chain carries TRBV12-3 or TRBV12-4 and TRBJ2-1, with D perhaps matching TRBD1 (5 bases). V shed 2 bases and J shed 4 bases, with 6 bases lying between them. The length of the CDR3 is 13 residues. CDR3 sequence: CASSLRQYNEQFF. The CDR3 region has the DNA TGTGCCAGCAGTTTAAGACAGTACAATGAGCAGTTCTTC.

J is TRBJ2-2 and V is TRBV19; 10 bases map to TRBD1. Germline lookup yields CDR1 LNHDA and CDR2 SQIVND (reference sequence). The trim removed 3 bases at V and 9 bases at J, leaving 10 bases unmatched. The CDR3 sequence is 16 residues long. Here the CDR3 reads CASSILSGQGRRELFF. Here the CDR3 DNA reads TGTGCCAGTAGTATCTTGTCGGGACAGGGGAGGAGGGAGCTGTTTTTT. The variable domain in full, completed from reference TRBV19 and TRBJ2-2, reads DGGITQSPKYLFRKEGQNVTLSCEQNLNHDAMYWYRQDPGQGLRLIYYSQIVNDFQKGDIAEGYSVSREKKESFPLTVTSAQKNPTAFYLCASSILSGQGRRELFFGEGSRLTVL.

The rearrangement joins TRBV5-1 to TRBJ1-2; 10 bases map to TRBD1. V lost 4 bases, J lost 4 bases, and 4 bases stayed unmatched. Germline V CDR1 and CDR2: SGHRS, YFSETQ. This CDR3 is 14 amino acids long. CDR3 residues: CASSLDRGGYGYTF. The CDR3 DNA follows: TGCGCCAGCAGCCTGGACAGGGGGGGCTATGGCTACACCTTC. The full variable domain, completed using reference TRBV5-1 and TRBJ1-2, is KAGVTQTPRYLIKTRGQQVTLSCSPISGHRSVSWYQQTPGQGLQFLFEYFSETQRNKGNFPGRFSGRQFSNSRSEMNVSTLELGDSALYLCASSLDRGGYGYTFGSGTRLTVV.

This chain's CDR3 is CASSRQGSNTEAFF. The CDR3 DNA is TGTGCCAGCAGTAGACAGGGCTCGAACACTGAAGCTTTCTTT. This chain links TRBV27 with TRBJ1-1, with 7 bases matching TRBD1. The CDR3 is 14 residues long. V shed 5 bases and J 1 base; nucleotides not matched to a gene: 4. In germline, CDR1 is MNHEY, CDR2 SMNVEV (reference sequence).

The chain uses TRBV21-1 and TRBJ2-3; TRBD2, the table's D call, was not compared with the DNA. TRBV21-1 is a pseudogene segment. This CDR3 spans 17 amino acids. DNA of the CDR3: TGTGCCAGCAGCAACGCGATGGCGGGGGGTCGCACAGATACGCAGTATTTT. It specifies CASSNAMAGGRTDTQYF.

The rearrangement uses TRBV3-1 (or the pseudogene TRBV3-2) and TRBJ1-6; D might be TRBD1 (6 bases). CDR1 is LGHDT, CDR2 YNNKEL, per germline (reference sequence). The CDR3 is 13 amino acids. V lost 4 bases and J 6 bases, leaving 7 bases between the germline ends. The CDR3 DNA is TGTGCCAGCAGCCGACAGGCTAATTCACCCCTCCACTTT. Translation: CASSRQANSPLHF.

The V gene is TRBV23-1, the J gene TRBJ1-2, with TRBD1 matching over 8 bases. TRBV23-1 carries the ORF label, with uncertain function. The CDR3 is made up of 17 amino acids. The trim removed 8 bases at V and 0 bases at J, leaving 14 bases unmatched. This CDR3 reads CASSRGQDHPANYGYTF. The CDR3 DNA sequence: TGCGCCAGCTCCCGGGGACAGGACCACCCAGCTAACTATGGCTACACCTTC.

The CDR3: CAIDPGTLNSPLHF. The CDR3 nucleotides read TGTGCCATCGATCCCGGGACACTAAATTCACCCCTCCACTTT. J is TRBJ1-6 and V is TRBV2, with D possibly TRBD1 on 6 matching bases. The germline V and J ends were trimmed by 10 bases and 7 bases, with 17 bases remaining between them. Germline CDR1 and CDR2: SNHLY and FYNNEI. This CDR3 has 14 residues.

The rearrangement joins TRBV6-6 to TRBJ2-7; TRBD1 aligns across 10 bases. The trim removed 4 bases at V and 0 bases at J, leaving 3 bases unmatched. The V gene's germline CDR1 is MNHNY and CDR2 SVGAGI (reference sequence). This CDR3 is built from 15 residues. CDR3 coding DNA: TGTGCCAGCAGTTGGTGGACAGGGGGCTCCTACGAGCAGTACTTC. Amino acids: CASSWWTGGSYEQYF.

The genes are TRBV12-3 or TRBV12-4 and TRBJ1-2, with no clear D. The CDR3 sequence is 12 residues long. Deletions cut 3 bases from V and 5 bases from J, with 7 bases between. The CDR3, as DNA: TGTGCCAGCAGTTTCGGGAGTTATGGCTACACCTTC. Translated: CASSFGSYGYTF.